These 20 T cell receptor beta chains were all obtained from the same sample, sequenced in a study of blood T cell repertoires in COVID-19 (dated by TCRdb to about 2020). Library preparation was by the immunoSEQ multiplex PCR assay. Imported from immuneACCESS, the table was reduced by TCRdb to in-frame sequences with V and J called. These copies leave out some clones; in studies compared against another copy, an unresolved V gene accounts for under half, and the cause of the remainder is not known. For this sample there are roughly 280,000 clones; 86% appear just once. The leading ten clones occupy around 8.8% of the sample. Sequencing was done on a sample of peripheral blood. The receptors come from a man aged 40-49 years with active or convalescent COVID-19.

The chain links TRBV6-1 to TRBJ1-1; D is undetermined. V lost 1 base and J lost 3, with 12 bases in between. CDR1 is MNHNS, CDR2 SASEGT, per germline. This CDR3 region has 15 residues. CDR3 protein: CASSEGLRVDTEAFF. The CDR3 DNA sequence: TGTGCCAGCAGTGAAGGACTAAGGGTGGACACTGAAGCTTTCTTT.

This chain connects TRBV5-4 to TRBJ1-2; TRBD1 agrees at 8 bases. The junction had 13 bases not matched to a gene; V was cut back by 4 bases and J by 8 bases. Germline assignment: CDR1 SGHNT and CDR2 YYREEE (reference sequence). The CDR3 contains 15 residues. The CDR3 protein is CASSVGGDRWTGYTF. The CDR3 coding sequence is TGTGCCAGCAGCGTGGGAGGGGACAGGTGGACGGGCTACACCTTC.

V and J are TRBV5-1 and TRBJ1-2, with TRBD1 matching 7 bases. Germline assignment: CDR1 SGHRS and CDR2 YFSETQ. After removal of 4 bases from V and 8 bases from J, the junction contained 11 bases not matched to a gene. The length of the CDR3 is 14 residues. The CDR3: CASSAGQAVGGYTF. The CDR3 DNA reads TGCGCCAGCAGCGCCGGACAGGCGGTAGGGGGCTACACCTTC.

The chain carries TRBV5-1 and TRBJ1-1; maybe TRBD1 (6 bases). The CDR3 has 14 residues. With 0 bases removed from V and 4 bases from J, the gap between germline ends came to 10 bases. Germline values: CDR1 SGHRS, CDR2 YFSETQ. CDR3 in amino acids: CASSLDRASTEAFF. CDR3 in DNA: TGCGCCAGCAGCTTGGACAGGGCCTCCACTGAAGCTTTCTTT.

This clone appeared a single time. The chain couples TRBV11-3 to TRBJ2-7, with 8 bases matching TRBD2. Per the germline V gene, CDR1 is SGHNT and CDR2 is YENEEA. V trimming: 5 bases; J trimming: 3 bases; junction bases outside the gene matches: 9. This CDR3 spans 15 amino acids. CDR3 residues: CASSPYPGGNYEQYF. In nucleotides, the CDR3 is TGTGCCAGCAGCCCCTATCCGGGAGGGAACTACGAGCAGTACTTC.

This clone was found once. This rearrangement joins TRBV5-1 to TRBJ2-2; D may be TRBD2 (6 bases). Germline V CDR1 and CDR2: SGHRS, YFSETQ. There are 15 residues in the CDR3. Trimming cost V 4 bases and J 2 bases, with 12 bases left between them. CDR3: CASSPSGVNTGELFF. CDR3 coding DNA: TGCGCCAGCAGCCCCTCGGGGGTAAACACCGGGGAGCTGTTTTTT.

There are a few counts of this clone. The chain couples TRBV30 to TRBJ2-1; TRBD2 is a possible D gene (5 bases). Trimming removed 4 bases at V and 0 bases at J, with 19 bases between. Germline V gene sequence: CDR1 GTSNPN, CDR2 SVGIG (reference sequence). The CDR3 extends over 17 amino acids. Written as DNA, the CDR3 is TGTGCCTGGAACCCCCTCGGGATCCAGAGCTCCTACAATGAGCAGTTCTTC. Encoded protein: CAWNPLGIQSSYNEQFF.

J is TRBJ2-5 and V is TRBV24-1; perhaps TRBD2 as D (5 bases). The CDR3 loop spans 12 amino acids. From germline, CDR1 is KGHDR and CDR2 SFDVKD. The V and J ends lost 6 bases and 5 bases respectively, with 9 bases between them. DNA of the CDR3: TGTGCCACCAGTCTAGCCGGCGAGACCCAGTACTTC. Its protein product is CATSLAGETQYF.

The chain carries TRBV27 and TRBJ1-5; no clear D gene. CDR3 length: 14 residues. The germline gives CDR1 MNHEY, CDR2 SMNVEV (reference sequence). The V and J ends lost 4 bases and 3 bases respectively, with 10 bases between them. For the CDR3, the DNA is TGTGCCAGCAGTTACCGACTGAACAATCAGCCCCAGCATTTT. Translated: CASSYRLNNQPQHF.

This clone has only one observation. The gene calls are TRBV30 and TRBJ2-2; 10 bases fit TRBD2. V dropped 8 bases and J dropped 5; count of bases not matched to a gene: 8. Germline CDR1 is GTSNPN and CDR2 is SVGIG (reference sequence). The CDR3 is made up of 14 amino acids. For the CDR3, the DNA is TGTGCCGGCACCTTAGCGGGGGGAACCGGGGAGCTGTTTTTT. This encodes CAGTLAGGTGELFF.

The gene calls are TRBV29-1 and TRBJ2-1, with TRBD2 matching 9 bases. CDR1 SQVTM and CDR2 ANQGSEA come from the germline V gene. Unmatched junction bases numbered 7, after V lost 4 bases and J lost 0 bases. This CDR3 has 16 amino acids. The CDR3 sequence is CSVARLADRSYNEQFF. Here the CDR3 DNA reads TGCAGCGTTGCGAGACTAGCGGATCGCTCCTACAATGAGCAGTTCTTC.

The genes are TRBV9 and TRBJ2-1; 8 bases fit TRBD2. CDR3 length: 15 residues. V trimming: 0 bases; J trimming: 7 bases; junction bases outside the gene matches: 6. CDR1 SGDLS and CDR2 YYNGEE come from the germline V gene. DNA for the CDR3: TGTGCCAGCAGCGTAGTAAGCGGGAGTGGTAATGAGCAGTTCTTC. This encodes CASSVVSGSGNEQFF.

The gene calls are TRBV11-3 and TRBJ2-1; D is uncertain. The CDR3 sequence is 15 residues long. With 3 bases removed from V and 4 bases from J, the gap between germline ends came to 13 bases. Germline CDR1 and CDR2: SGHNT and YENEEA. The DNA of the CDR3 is TGTGCCAGCAGCTTTATCCAACTACTATACAATGAGCAGTTCTTC. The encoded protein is CASSFIQLLYNEQFF.

The CDR3 DNA reads TGTGCCTGGAGTGTACAGGGAAATGGAAACACCATATATTTT. It encodes CAWSVQGNGNTIYF. The V call is TRBV30, the J call TRBJ1-3, with a tentative D call TRBD1 (6 bases). This CDR3 contains 14 residues. Germline-derived CDR1 and CDR2 are GTSNPN and SVGIG (reference sequence). V was trimmed by 0 bases and J by 3 bases, leaving 9 bases between them.

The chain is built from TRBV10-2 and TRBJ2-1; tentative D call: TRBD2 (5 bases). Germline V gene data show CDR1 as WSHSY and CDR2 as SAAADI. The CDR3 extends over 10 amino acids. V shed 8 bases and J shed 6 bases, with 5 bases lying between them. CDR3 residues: CASGGNEQFF. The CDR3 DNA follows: TGCGCCAGCGGAGGCAATGAGCAGTTCTTC.

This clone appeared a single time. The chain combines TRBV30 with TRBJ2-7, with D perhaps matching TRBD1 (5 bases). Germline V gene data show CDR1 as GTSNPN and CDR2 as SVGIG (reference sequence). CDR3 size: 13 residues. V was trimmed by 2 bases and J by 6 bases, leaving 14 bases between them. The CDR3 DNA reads TGTGCCTGGAGTCTAAAAACAGGAACCGAGCAGTACTTC. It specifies CAWSLKTGTEQYF.

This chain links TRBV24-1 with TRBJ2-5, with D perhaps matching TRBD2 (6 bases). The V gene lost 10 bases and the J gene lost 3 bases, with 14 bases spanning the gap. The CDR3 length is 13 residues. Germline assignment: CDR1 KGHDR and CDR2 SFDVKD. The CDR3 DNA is TGTGCCACTCGCGCGGGCGGGGAAGAGACCCAGTACTTC. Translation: CATRAGGEETQYF.

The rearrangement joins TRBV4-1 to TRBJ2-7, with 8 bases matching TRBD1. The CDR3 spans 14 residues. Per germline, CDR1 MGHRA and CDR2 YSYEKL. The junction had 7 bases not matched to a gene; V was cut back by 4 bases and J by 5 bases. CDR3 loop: CASSLRQGNHEQYF. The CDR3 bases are TGCGCCAGCAGCCTACGACAGGGGAACCACGAGCAGTACTTC.

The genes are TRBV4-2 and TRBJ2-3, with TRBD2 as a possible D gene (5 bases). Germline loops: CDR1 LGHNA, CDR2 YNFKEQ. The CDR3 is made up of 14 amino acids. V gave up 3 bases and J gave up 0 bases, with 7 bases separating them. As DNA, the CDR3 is TGTGCCAGCAGCCACCGGGAAAGCACAGATACGCAGTATTTT. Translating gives CASSHRESTDTQYF.

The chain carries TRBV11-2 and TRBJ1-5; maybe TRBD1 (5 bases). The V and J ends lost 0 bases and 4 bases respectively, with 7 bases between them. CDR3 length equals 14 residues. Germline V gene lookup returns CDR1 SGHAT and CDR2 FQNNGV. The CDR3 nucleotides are TGTGCCAGCAGCTTAGAACAGGCTAATCAGCCCCAGCATTTT. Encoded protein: CASSLEQANQPQHF.